Sequencing of this T cell receptor (beta chain) was carried out in a study of shared clonotypes between healthy human individuals. Study-level background: Contributing individuals were two females and three males aged 18 to 49.

A few counts support this clone. Other DNA sequences within the sample encode an identical CDR3. Execution of the assay was at deep level. Profiled with immunoSEQ multiplex PCR; TCRdb holds only in-frame clones, not every one. Here the sample spans approximately 340,000 clones, approximately 79% being singletons. Germline CDR1 SNHLY, CDR2 FYNNEI. The CDR3 sequence is 13 residues long. Unmatched junction bases numbered 3, after V lost 8 bases and J lost 5 bases. Sequenced material: memory CD4+ T cells sorted from blood. Described subset: CD45RA-negative fraction. This TCR derives from a man under 40 in good health. The chain is built from TRBV2 and TRBJ1-5, with 10 positions matching TRBD1. CDR3 in DNA: TGTGCCAGCTCGGGGACAGGGGATCAGCCCCAGCATTTT. Translated, it gives CASSGTGDQPQHF.